This T cell receptor (beta chain) was identified during a study of response to subunit inactivated influenza vaccine. Between the trimmed V and J ends, which lost 1 base and 0 bases, there was a span of 10 bases. Germline CDR1 and CDR2: LGHNA and YNFKEQ. There are 15 residues in the CDR3. TCRdb re-called the RT-PCR reads with MiXCR, one entry per CDR3 protein. This table has about 540,000 distinct CDR3 sequences, approximately 24% appearing once. This same sample was also part of a study on T cells expressing NK-cell markers. Turning to that study: With UMIs, 5'RACE template switching was used to make TCR beta cDNA. The authors sequenced eight donors, of whom seven were HCMV-seropositive and one was seronegative. Sorting was restricted to alpha-beta TCR T cells by an anti-gamma-delta TCR antibody in several experiments.

The V and J genes are TRBV4-2 and TRBJ2-7; tentative D call: TRBD2 (5 bases). This sequence originates from a man aged 50 or older who received an inactivated influenza vaccine. The input for sequencing was CD4+ T cells sorted from PBMCs, taken about 13 days after vaccination. The CDR3 spells CASSQVRDFSYEQYF. The CDR3 DNA is TGTGCCAGCAGCCAAGTGAGGGATTTCTCCTACGAGCAGTACTTC.